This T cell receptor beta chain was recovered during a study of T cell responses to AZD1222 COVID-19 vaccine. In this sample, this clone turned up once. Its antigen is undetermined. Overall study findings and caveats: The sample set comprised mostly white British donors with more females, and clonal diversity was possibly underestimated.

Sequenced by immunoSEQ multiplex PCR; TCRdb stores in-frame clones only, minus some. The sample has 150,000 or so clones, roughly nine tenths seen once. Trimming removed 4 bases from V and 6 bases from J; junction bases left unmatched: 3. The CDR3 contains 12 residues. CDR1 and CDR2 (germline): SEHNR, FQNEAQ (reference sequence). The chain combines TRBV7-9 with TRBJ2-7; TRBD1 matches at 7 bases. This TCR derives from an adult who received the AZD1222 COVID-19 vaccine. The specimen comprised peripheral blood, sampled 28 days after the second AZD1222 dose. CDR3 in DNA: TGTGCCAGCAGCTCCCGGGACAGCGAGCAGTACTTC. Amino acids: CASSSRDSEQYF.